These 4 T cell receptor beta chains were sequenced from one sample in a study of blood T cells in healthy people across ages. A second roughly 7 to 12 cycle PCR used barcoded and J-beta primers. TCRdb fed the 5' RACE reads into MiXCR, producing one record per CDR3 protein. The profile covers fewer than 1 million distinct CDR3 sequences, with roughly 44% appearing a single time and approximately 20% taken by the ten largest. The sequenced material came from blood. The source is a man aged 55 to 70 in good health.

This clonotype has a handful of counts. The chain employs TRBV10-3 and TRBJ2-3, with 11 bases that match TRBD1. Germline V CDR1 and CDR2: ENHRY, SYGVKD. V dropped 6 bases and J dropped 5; count of bases not matched to a gene: 7. The CDR3 has 15 amino acids. The DNA of the CDR3 is TGTGCCATCAGCGGACAGGGGGCTAGTGAAGATACGCAGTATTTT. Residues: CAISGQGASEDTQYF.

This clonotype occurred a few times. The J gene is TRBJ2-5, the V gene TRBV4-3; weak D call: TRBD2 (6 bases). The V gene's germline CDR1 is LGHNA and CDR2 YSLEER. V was trimmed by 3 bases and J by 3 bases, leaving 11 bases between them. The CDR3 length is 14 residues. DNA for the CDR3: TGCGCCAGCAGCCAGGACTATACGAAAGAGACCCAGTACTTC. Its protein is CASSQDYTKETQYF.

The chain employs TRBV15 and TRBJ2-2, with 10 positions matching TRBD1. This CDR3 has 16 amino acids. Germline loops: CDR1 LNHNV, CDR2 YYDKDF (reference sequence). J was trimmed by 3 bases and V by 2 bases; bases with no gene match: 3. CDR3: CATSRWDRGDTGELFF. The CDR3 coding sequence is TGTGCCACCAGCAGATGGGACAGGGGAGACACCGGGGAGCTGTTTTTT.

The chain carries TRBV6-5 and TRBJ1-1, with 9 bases fitting TRBD1. V trimming: 5 bases; J trimming: 4 bases; junction bases outside the gene matches: 8. The CDR3 is 15 amino acids. The V gene's germline CDR1 is MNHEY and CDR2 SVGAGI. The CDR3 nucleotides read TGTGCCAGCAGTGCCGAAACAGGGGGCGGCACTGAAGCTTTCTTT. Translation gives CASSAETGGGTEAFF.